The T cell receptor (beta chain) under discussion was sequenced for a study of blood T cells in healthy people across ages. Looked up from germline, CDR1 is MNHNS and CDR2 is SASEGT. The V gene lost 3 bases and the J gene lost 8 bases, with 11 bases spanning the gap. The CDR3 consists of 13 residues. The second PCR ran roughly 6 to 12 cycles with a sample-barcoded 5' primer and J-beta primers. TCRdb used MiXCR to reprocess the 5' RACE reads, holding one entry per CDR3 protein. The sample contains 730,000 or so distinct CDR3 sequences, roughly 44% of which appear only once. Peripheral blood samples of 9 to 10 milliliters were drawn from each donor.

The rearrangement links TRBV6-1 to TRBJ2-1; a weak D match, TRBD1 (5 bases). The sequenced sample was blood. The sequence was collected from a woman aged 55-69 years in good health. CDR3 loop: CASSDYPTDEQFF. Written as DNA, the CDR3 is TGTGCCAGCAGTGACTACCCGACAGATGAGCAGTTCTTC.